The T cell receptor (beta chain) described here comes from a study of blood T cell repertoires in COVID-19. About the study: Samples of COVID-19 (acute and convalescent) were obtained from the United States, Italy and Spain.

The V gene's germline CDR1 is GTSNPN and CDR2 SVGIG (reference sequence). The CDR3 totals 16 residues. Trimming left V 0 bases short and J 6 bases short, with 15 bases between. Under the authors' procedure: By means of reference gene primer amplification, nucleated cell counts were estimated. The data were produced by immunoSEQ multiplex PCR, yet TCRdb's version contains in-frame clones alone and is incomplete. That table is the source of V, J and clone size, and D and trimming were worked out from the DNA. The data hold roughly 79,000 clones, with approximately 88% observed a single time. The chain recombines TRBV30 with TRBJ1-6, with D hard to call. The specimen sequenced was peripheral blood. The origin of this receptor is an elderly woman with active or convalescent COVID-19. The CDR3 DNA sequence: TGTGCCTGGAGTGTCTCCCGAACAGTTATTAATTCACCCCTCCACTTT. Translation: CAWSVSRTVINSPLHF. The full variable domain, rest sourced from reference TRBV30 and TRBJ1-6, is SQTIHQWPATLVQPVGSPLSLECTVEGTSNPNLYWYRQAAGRGLQLLFYSVGIGQISSEVPQNLSASRPQDRQFILSSKKLLLSDSGFYLCAWSVSRTVINSPLHFGNGTRLTVT.